Listed here are 18 T cell receptor beta chains from one sample, sequenced in a study of Graves' ophthalmopathy and Graves' hyperthyroidism. Amplified TCR beta CDR3 regions were obtained using RNA transcripts as template. First-round RT-PCR used HTBI primers; second-round multiplex PCR followed. Using its own MiXCR run on the multiplex PCR reads, TCRdb lists one record per CDR3 protein. The sample shows about 400,000 distinct CDR3 sequences, approximately 20% of them seen only once. The sample was peripheral blood. The receptors stem from a woman aged 18-35 years with Graves' ophthalmopathy.

This clonotype has a count of ten or more. This chain uses TRBV29-1 with TRBJ2-5, with 15 bases identical to TRBD2. The germline gives CDR1 SQVTM, CDR2 ANQGSEA. V shed 7 bases, J shed 3 bases, and the junction held 6 bases outside the gene matches. The CDR3 sequence is 15 residues long. The CDR3 DNA follows: TGCAGCGCTGGACTAGCGGGGGGGCGAGAAGAGACCCAGTACTTC. Amino acids: CSAGLAGGREETQYF.

This clonotype was found many times. The chain combines TRBV9 with TRBJ1-2; unclear D gene. The germline CDR1 and CDR2 sequences are SGDLS and YYNGEE. V lost 3 bases and J lost 2, with 20 bases in between. This CDR3 has 17 residues. The DNA for the CDR3 is TGTGCCAGCAGCGCCGGGTCTGCAGCCCCCGGGAACTATGGCTACACCTTC. It translates to CASSAGSAAPGNYGYTF.

The chain joins TRBV7-2 to TRBJ2-5; 8 nucleotides line up with TRBD2. Per the germline V gene, CDR1 is SGHTA and CDR2 is FQGNSA. The CDR3 extends over 16 amino acids. The ends lost 1 base at V and 1 base at J; junction bases unmatched: 5. This CDR3 is CASSLGLSGVQETQYF. The CDR3 DNA follows: TGTGCCAGCAGCTTAGGACTTAGCGGGGTCCAAGAGACCCAGTACTTC.

This clonotype was recorded many times. This chain connects TRBV12-3 or TRBV12-4 to TRBJ1-6, with TRBD1 matching 7 bases. CDR3 size: 15 residues. J gave up 9 bases and V 6 bases, and 11 bases lay outside the gene matches. The CDR3 DNA sequence: TGTGCCAGCAGAGCCGGTGACAGGGAGTCTTCACCCCTCCACTTT. Translation: CASRAGDRESSPLHF.

V usage is TRBV6-2 or TRBV6-3 and J usage is TRBJ1-5; D unresolved. V was trimmed by 8 bases and J by 8 bases, leaving 16 bases between them. The length of the CDR3 is 13 residues. Germline CDR1 reads MNHEY; CDR2 reads SVGEGT. CDR3 region: CASDPRSSKPQHF. The CDR3 DNA is TGTGCCAGCGATCCCAGGTCCAGCAAGCCCCAGCATTTT.

This clonotype was picked up many times. The chain is built from TRBV7-2 and TRBJ1-2, with 8 nucleotides matching TRBD1. Germline lookup yields CDR1 SGHTA and CDR2 FQGNSA. With V trimmed by 4 bases and J by 4 bases, 5 bases remained unmatched. The CDR3 is made up of 14 amino acids. The CDR3 sequence is CASSSGGLGYGYTF. For the CDR3, the DNA is TGTGCCAGCAGCTCAGGGGGCCTAGGCTATGGCTACACCTTC.

In this sample, this clonotype turned up many times. This chain joins TRBV4-3 and TRBJ2-2; possible D gene TRBD2, 5 bases. From germline, CDR1 is LGHNA and CDR2 YSLEER. Deletions cut 0 bases from V and 6 bases from J, with 11 bases between. The CDR3 is made up of 15 amino acids. CDR3 loop: CASSQDRRVSGELFF. The CDR3 DNA reads as TGCGCCAGCAGCCAAGATAGGCGGGTATCCGGGGAGCTGTTTTTT.

Ten or more counts support this clonotype. The chain employs TRBV7-2 and TRBJ2-7; no definite D call. The V gene lost 3 bases and the J gene lost 0 bases, with 12 bases spanning the gap. The germline V gene has CDR1 SGHTA and CDR2 FQGNSA. The CDR3 has 15 residues. The CDR3 loop is CASSLNARNSYEQYF. CDR3 nucleotide sequence: TGTGCCAGCAGCTTGAACGCACGAAACTCCTACGAGCAGTACTTC.

This clonotype has ten or more counts. The chain joins TRBV28 to TRBJ2-2; 7 bases map to TRBD2. The CDR3 covers 15 residues. Unmatched junction bases numbered 7, after V lost 3 bases and J lost 6 bases. The germline gives CDR1 MDHEN, CDR2 SYDVKM. The CDR3 here is CASSLLDGGSGELFF. The CDR3 DNA is TGTGCCAGCAGTTTGTTGGACGGGGGGTCCGGGGAGCTGTTTTTT. Together with reference TRBV28 and TRBJ2-2, the CDR3 gives the full variable domain: DVKVTQSSRYLVKRTGEKVFLECVQDMDHENMFWYRQDPGLGLRLIYFSYDVKMKEKGDIPEGYSVSREKKERFSLILESASTNQTSMYLCASSLLDGGSGELFFGEGSRLTVL.

In this sample, this clonotype turned up many times. The chain employs TRBV11-2 and TRBJ2-5; D is ambiguous. The CDR3 is 16 residues long. With 0 bases removed from V and 5 bases from J, the gap between germline ends came to 16 bases. In germline, CDR1 is SGHAT, CDR2 FQNNGV. The DNA of the CDR3 is TGTGCCAGCAGCTTAGATCCTCTGTGGGCCTGGGAGACCCAGTACTTC. This encodes CASSLDPLWAWETQYF.

In this sample, this clonotype turned up many times. V gene TRBV12-3 or TRBV12-4 combines with J gene TRBJ1-1, with D possibly TRBD1 on 5 matching bases. The CDR3 extends over 13 amino acids. V was shortened by 3 bases and J by 7 bases, with 12 bases between the two germline ends. This CDR3 reads CASSLGVKLEAFF. The CDR3 bases are TGTGCCAGCAGTTTGGGGGTGAAGCTTGAAGCTTTCTTT.

The rearrangement uses TRBV6-2 or TRBV6-3 and TRBJ1-1, with a tentative D call TRBD1 (6 bases). The ends were cut back, 4 bases at V and 0 bases at J, with 18 bases in the middle. CDR3 length equals 17 residues. Germline assignment: CDR1 MNHEY and CDR2 SVGEGT. CDR3 sequence (DNA): TGTGCCAGCAGTTCTCCTTTAGGGGGGCTACTGAACACTGAAGCTTTCTTT. This gives the protein CASSSPLGGLLNTEAFF.

The table lists this clonotype with many counts. The chain uses TRBV24-1 and TRBJ2-2; TRBD1 aligns across 11 bases. V was clipped by 2 bases and J by 4 bases; unmatched bases: 5. Germline V gene data show CDR1 as KGHDR and CDR2 as SFDVKD. There are 17 residues in the CDR3. CDR3 sequence reads: CATSDSDRGRATGELFF. The CDR3 nucleotides are TGTGCCACCAGTGATTCGGACAGGGGGCGCGCCACCGGGGAGCTGTTTTTT.

This clonotype came up many times. The rearrangement uses TRBV20-1 and TRBJ2-7; TRBD1 might be the D (5 bases). V lost 0 bases to trimming and J lost 7 bases, with 13 bases between them. From germline, CDR1 is DFQATT and CDR2 SNEGSKA (reference sequence). This CDR3 has 13 residues. The CDR3 here is CSAREILSGEQYF. In DNA, the CDR3 is TGCAGTGCTAGAGAGATCCTATCAGGGGAGCAGTACTTC.

The table lists this clonotype with many counts. The chain employs TRBV29-1 and TRBJ1-1, with a possible D match to TRBD1 (6 bases). V was clipped by 6 bases and J by 10 bases, with 18 bases between them. This CDR3 region has 12 residues. Germline values: CDR1 SQVTM, CDR2 ANQGSEA. This CDR3 is CSVATGLVGAFF. In DNA, the CDR3 is TGCAGCGTCGCTACAGGGTTAGTAGGAGCTTTCTTT.

This clonotype was picked up many times. The chain links TRBV6-1 to TRBJ2-7; 9 bases fit TRBD1. This CDR3 has 15 amino acids. Germline trimming cut 4 bases from V and 6 bases from J; bases unmatched to any gene: 10. CDR1 is MNHNS and CDR2 is SASEGT in the germline V gene. The CDR3, as DNA: TGTGCCAGCAGTGCCCCACAGGGGGCGGGTAGCGAGCAGTACTTC. This codes for CASSAPQGAGSEQYF.

This clonotype was recorded at least ten times. The chain recombines TRBV12-3 or TRBV12-4 with TRBJ1-1; D unclear. CDR3 length: 14 residues. The V and J ends lost 6 bases and 8 bases respectively, with 19 bases between them. The CDR3 coding sequence is TGTGCCAGCAGAAACTCTGGGAGGGCGGGCGAAGCTTTCTTT. It specifies CASRNSGRAGEAFF.

A note on this clonotype: A much larger clonotype is one base distant, so this may be a read error. The chain links TRBV30 to TRBJ2-7; the D gene is possibly TRBD2 (5 bases). With 0 bases removed from V and 6 bases from J, the gap between germline ends came to 12 bases. This CDR3 contains 13 residues. Germline assignment: CDR1 GTSNPN and CDR2 SVGIG (reference sequence). This CDR3 is CAWSVREGCEQYF. CDR3 DNA sequence: TGTGCCTGGAGTGTCCGTGAGGGCTGCGAGCAGTACTTC.